The T cell receptor (beta chain) described here comes from a study of blood T cell repertoires in COVID-19. The wider study: Sample material is recorded as cDNA or gDNA derived from T cells, B-cell-depleted T cells, or PBMCs.

As originally analysed: Amplification of reference gene primers was used by the study to estimate nucleated cell counts. Method: immunoSEQ multiplex PCR; TCRdb's copy keeps in-frame clones and lacks some. D and trimming were read from the DNA, whereas the V and J calls and clone size are those reported in that table. The sample includes about 180,000 clones, approximately 80% seen only once; the top ten take roughly 14%. This CDR3 is 13 amino acids long. V dropped 5 bases and J dropped 4 bases, with 12 bases sitting between them. Germline-derived CDR1 and CDR2 are SGHAT and FQNNGV. Assignment of participants to cohorts was predicated upon participant-reported clinical history. Contact with a PCR-confirmed or clinician-diagnosed COVID-19 case occurred within 2 weeks of entry.

Sequenced input: PBMCs or T cells enriched from blood (not recorded which). The TCR comes from a man aged 55 to 70 who had been exposed to COVID-19. The chain has TRBV11-2 and TRBJ2-7; D may be TRBD2 (5 bases). Written as DNA, the CDR3 is TGTGCCAGCAGCCGGACGGGGATATACGAGCAGTACTTC. Residues: CASSRTGIYEQYF.